The 6 T cell receptor beta chains below come from one sample, sequenced in a study of CD8+CD57+ T cells in acquired aplastic anemia. TCR beta VDJ and CDR3 were profiled, and genomic DNA was the template. Each CDR3 protein gets one entry after TCRdb re-called the reads with MiXCR. The profile shows about 160,000 distinct CDR3 sequences, 48% of them singletons. The patients chosen for sequencing had shown expansion of CD8+CD57+ cells (detected by flow cytometry). The sample was sorted CD4+, CD8+, or CD8+CD57+ T cells (not recorded which) from PBMCs. Every receptor here comes from a human donor with aplastic anemia.

This clonotype came up many times. J is TRBJ2-1 and V is TRBV24-1; TRBD1 matches 9 bases. The CDR3 loop spans 12 amino acids. V dropped 9 bases and J dropped 8; count of bases not matched to a gene: 4. Germline V gives CDR1 KGHDR, CDR2 SFDVKD. This CDR3 reads CATRQGGDEQFF. CDR3 DNA sequence: TGTGCCACCCGACAGGGGGGCGATGAGCAGTTCTTC.

This clonotype showed up many times. This rearrangement joins TRBV9 to TRBJ2-1; TRBD2 agrees at 13 bases. The CDR3 has 16 amino acids. After removal of 5 bases from V and 3 bases from J, the junction contained 5 bases not matched to a gene. From germline, CDR1 is SGDLS and CDR2 YYNGEE. The DNA for the CDR3 is TGTGCCAGCAGTGCTACTAGCGGGAGGGTCTACAATGAGCAGTTCTTC. This gives the protein CASSATSGRVYNEQFF.

The chain is built from TRBV9 and TRBJ2-7; possibly TRBD1 for D (6 bases). The CDR3 totals 14 residues. Trimming removed 4 bases from V and 4 bases from J, with 15 bases in between. Germline CDR1 is SGDLS and CDR2 is YYNGEE. This CDR3 reads CASSPRTEGYEQYF. CDR3 in DNA: TGTGCCAGCAGCCCCCGGACAGAAGGATACGAGCAGTACTTC.

This clonotype appeared once. The CDR3 loop is CASSEYGTVNSPLHF. The CDR3 coding sequence is TGTGCCAGCAGTGAATATGGGACAGTAAATTCACCCCTCCACTTT. The V call is TRBV2, the J call TRBJ1-6; 7 bases line up with TRBD1. There are 15 residues in the CDR3. With V trimmed by 2 bases and J by 7 bases, 5 bases remained unmatched. CDR1 and CDR2 (germline): SNHLY, FYNNEI.

In its sample, this clonotype was seen a few times. The chain is built from TRBV13 and TRBJ2-1; TRBD1 matches at 9 bases. The trim removed 6 bases at V and 5 bases at J, leaving 17 bases unmatched. This CDR3 is 18 amino acids long. Germline V CDR1 and CDR2: PRHDT, FYEKMQ (reference sequence). Here the CDR3 DNA reads TGTGCCAGCAGACTACTGGGGGGGTCCGGGACAGGGAACAATGAGCAGTTCTTC. Protein sequence: CASRLLGGSGTGNNEQFF. The full variable domain, its missing parts supplied by reference TRBV13 and TRBJ2-1, is AAGVIQSPRHLIKEKRETATLKCYPIPRHDTVYWYQQGPGQDPQFLISFYEKMQSDKGSIPDRFSAQQFSDYHSELNMSSLELGDSALYFCASRLLGGSGTGNNEQFFGPGTRLTVL.

The chain recombines TRBV20-1 with TRBJ2-1; TRBD2 is a possible D gene (6 bases). Trimming left V 0 bases short and J 5 bases short, with 14 bases between. This CDR3 is 15 amino acids long. In germline, CDR1 is DFQATT, CDR2 SNEGSKA (reference sequence). CDR3 amino acids: CSARDVSGLNNEQFF. Here the CDR3 DNA reads TGCAGTGCTAGAGATGTAAGCGGGTTGAACAATGAGCAGTTCTTC.